Given below is one TCR beta chain in context. The antigen is unknown. The data were obtained in a study of cytomegalovirus exposure and HLA in healthy donors. About the study: The approximately 120 validation repertoires were reported in a later analysis to have been generated on the same platform as the roughly 670 first-cohort repertoires. Overall study findings and caveats: First-cohort TCR clusters tended to co-occur in the roughly 130 validation repertoires, a later analysis found.

Repertoires were generated with immunoSEQ multiplex PCR, while TCRdb's copy carries only in-frame clones and drops some. The profile covers around 250,000 clones, with around 90% appearing a single time and 0.37% taken by the ten largest. The receptor was isolated from a woman younger than 30 in good health and CMV-seronegative. The source material was PBMCs.

CDR3 nucleotides: TGTGCCAGCAGTTACGGGACAGGATACTATGGCTACACCTTC. Residues: CASSYGTGYYGYTF. This sequence joins TRBV6-5 and TRBJ1-2; 8 bases align to TRBD1. Germline V gene lookup returns CDR1 MNHEY and CDR2 SVGAGI. Trimming cost V 2 bases and J 3 bases; bases outside gene matches: 2. The CDR3 is 14 residues long.